A single sample is the source of the 29 T cell receptor beta chains below, sequenced in a study of CD4 T cells in relation to SARS-CoV-2 and coronaviruses. This table comes from immunoSEQ multiplex PCR, and its TCRdb copy is limited to in-frame clones, with some not included. The sample lists roughly 12,000 clones, more than 75% occurring once. The unexposed donors gave CD4+ T cells in 2011-2018, prior to COVID-19. The cells were cultured for around ten days before CD4+ T cells were isolated. These TCRs' antigens remain unknown. The sequencing input was CD4+ T cells from PBMCs, cultured in vitro. The receptors originated from a human donor in good health.

The CDR3 bases are TGTGCCAGTAGTGGGACAGGGGGCTCTGGGGCCAACGTCCTGACTTTC. This translates into CASSGTGGSGANVLTF. V is TRBV19 and J is TRBJ2-6, with 11 bases identical to TRBD1. Looked up from germline, CDR1 is LNHDA and CDR2 is SQIVND (reference sequence). Losses at the gene ends were 5 bases for V and 0 bases for J; bases not matched to a gene: 0. This CDR3 comprises 16 residues.

This chain joins TRBV19 and TRBJ2-2; 7 bases map to TRBD1. Trimming at V came to 6 bases and at J to 8 bases, leaving 9 bases not matched to a gene. CDR1 is LNHDA, CDR2 SQIVND, per germline (reference sequence). CDR3 length: 14 amino acids. The CDR3 DNA sequence: TGTGCCAGTAGCACTGGACAGGCTGTTGGGGAGCTGTTTTTT. This sequence encodes CASSTGQAVGELFF. The variable domain in full, with the rest retrieved from reference TRBV19 and TRBJ2-2, is DGGITQSPKYLFRKEGQNVTLSCEQNLNHDAMYWYRQDPGQGLRLIYYSQIVNDFQKGDIAEGYSVSREKKESFPLTVTSAQKNPTAFYLCASSTGQAVGELFFGEGSRLTVL.

The chain has TRBV7-3 and TRBJ2-5, with D possibly being TRBD2 (6 bases). This CDR3 has 14 residues. Trimming stripped 3 bases from V and 5 bases from J, with 13 bases between. Germline V gene lookup returns CDR1 SGHTA and CDR2 FQGTGA. This CDR3 is CASSLGPREETQYF. In DNA, the CDR3 is TGTGCCAGCAGCTTGGGTCCTCGGGAGGAGACCCAGTACTTC.

This clone has only one observation. The rearrangement joins TRBV11-3 to TRBJ2-1, with D maybe TRBD2 (6 bases). V was cut by 1 base and J by 5 bases, with 12 bases left in between. The CDR3 totals 15 residues. Germline CDR1 reads SGHNT; CDR2 reads YENEEA. CDR3 amino acids: CASSLGIGLHNEQFF. The CDR3 nucleotides are TGTGCCAGCAGCTTAGGTATAGGACTACACAATGAGCAGTTCTTC.

The CDR3 is CASSRGTSYNEQFF. CDR3 bases: TGTGCCAGCAGTCGCGGGACATCATACAATGAGCAGTTCTTC. The chain has TRBV2 and TRBJ2-1; tentatively, D is TRBD1 or TRBD2 (6 bases each). The germline gives CDR1 SNHLY, CDR2 FYNNEI. Trimming left V 5 bases short and J 4 bases short, with 12 bases between. CDR3 length: 14 amino acids. Full variable domain (outside the CDR3, taken from reference TRBV2 and TRBJ2-1): EPEVTQTPSHQVTQMGQEVILRCVPISNHLYFYWYRQILGQKVEFLVSFYNNEISEKSEIFDDQFSVERPDGSNFTLKIRSTKLEDSAMYFCASSRGTSYNEQFFGPGTRLTVL.

This clone was seen a few times. The chain links TRBV2 to TRBJ2-7; TRBD1 matches 9 bases. V was pared by 3 bases and J by 5 bases, with 2 bases of the junction left unmatched. This CDR3 has 13 residues. Per the germline V gene, CDR1 is SNHLY and CDR2 is FYNNEI. The CDR3 protein is CASSEGQGDEQYF. The CDR3 nucleotides read TGTGCCAGCAGTGAGGGACAGGGAGACGAGCAGTACTTC. Full variable domain (missing parts from reference TRBV2 and TRBJ2-7): EPEVTQTPSHQVTQMGQEVILRCVPISNHLYFYWYRQILGQKVEFLVSFYNNEISEKSEIFDDQFSVERPDGSNFTLKIRSTKLEDSAMYFCASSEGQGDEQYFGPGTRLTVT.

This clone was observed a handful of times. Here the CDR3 DNA reads TGCGCCAGCAGCCCCCCGGGACAGTATCTAGGCACCGGGGAGCTGTTTTTT. Translating it yields CASSPPGQYLGTGELFF. V is TRBV4-1 and J is TRBJ2-2; TRBD1 matches 7 bases. Germline V CDR1 and CDR2: MGHRA, YSYEKL. Trimming cost V 4 bases and J 4 bases; bases outside gene matches: 12. The CDR3 runs to 17 residues.

This chain connects TRBV7-8 to TRBJ1-6; D remains unclear. The CDR3 has 13 residues. V was shortened by 7 bases and J by 7 bases, with 11 bases between the two germline ends. CDR1 SGHVS and CDR2 FQNEAQ come from the germline V gene. Here the CDR3 DNA reads TGTGCCAGCAAAGGCTCCCTGAATTCACCCCTCCACTTT. Amino acids: CASKGSLNSPLHF.

The V gene is TRBV25-1, the J gene TRBJ2-1, with 7 nucleotides matching TRBD1. Germline values: CDR1 MGHDK, CDR2 SYGVNS. The V segment lost 6 bases and the J segment 1 base; nucleotides outside the gene matches: 3. The length of the CDR3 is 14 residues. For the CDR3, the DNA is TGTGCCAGCAGGAAGACAGGGTCCTACAATGAGCAGTTCTTC. As protein: CASRKTGSYNEQFF.

The chain links TRBV11-2 to TRBJ1-5; a weak D match, TRBD1 (6 bases). Germline-derived CDR1 and CDR2 are SGHAT and FQNNGV. V dropped 5 bases and J dropped 0 bases, with 14 bases sitting between them. The CDR3 is made up of 16 amino acids. The CDR3 region is CASSPQGQHSNQPQHF. The CDR3 DNA sequence: TGTGCCAGCAGCCCCCAAGGACAGCATAGCAATCAGCCCCAGCATTTT.

The J gene is TRBJ1-2, the V gene TRBV28; tentatively, D is TRBD1 (5 bases). CDR1 and CDR2 from the germline V gene are MDHEN and SYDVKM. The CDR3 extends over 14 amino acids. V was pared by 4 bases and J by 4 bases, with 13 bases between. CDR3 amino acids: CASSSSGMSYGYTF. The CDR3 region has the DNA TGTGCCAGCAGTTCCTCAGGGATGAGCTATGGCTACACCTTC.

V and J are TRBV7-3 and TRBJ2-5; possibly TRBD2 for D (6 bases). The CDR3 is 13 amino acids. In germline, CDR1 is SGHTA, CDR2 FQGTGA. V lost 5 bases to trimming and J lost 3 bases, with 10 bases between them. CDR3 DNA sequence: TGTGCCAGCAGCCTTGGCGGGGAAGAGACCCAGTACTTC. This encodes CASSLGGEETQYF.

V is TRBV5-6 and J is TRBJ2-1; TRBD2 aligns across 11 bases. Unmatched junction bases numbered 2, after V lost 5 bases and J lost 7 bases. The CDR3 totals 13 residues. The germline gives CDR1 SGHDT, CDR2 YYEEEE. CDR3 sequence reads: CASSRTSGNEQFF. For the CDR3, the DNA is TGTGCCAGCAGTCGGACTAGCGGGAATGAGCAGTTCTTC.

The rearrangement links TRBV12-5 to TRBJ1-5; 9 bases match TRBD1. V shed 0 bases and J 3 bases; nucleotides not matched to a gene: 9. CDR3 size: 18 residues. Germline V gene data show CDR1 as LGHNT and CDR2 as FRNRAP. The CDR3 region has the DNA TGTGCTAGTGGTTTGGTATCCCCAGACAGGGGGAACAATCAGCCCCAGCATTTT. Its translation is CASGLVSPDRGNNQPQHF. Using reference TRBV12-5 and TRBJ1-5 for the parts outside the CDR3, the full variable domain is DARVTQTPRHKVTEMGQEVTMRCQPILGHNTVFWYRQTMMQGLELLAYFRNRAPLDDSGMPKDRFSAEMPDATLATLKIQPSEPRDSAVYFCASGLVSPDRGNNQPQHFGDGTRLSIL.

The chain is built from TRBV19 and TRBJ1-1; D is perhaps TRBD1 (5 bases). Germline V CDR1 and CDR2: LNHDA, SQIVND (reference sequence). V was clipped by 7 bases and J by 1 base, with 19 bases between them. This CDR3 is built from 16 residues. The CDR3 DNA reads TGTGCCAGTATTGAGGCAGGGAGTGTTACGAACACTGAAGCTTTCTTT. Translation: CASIEAGSVTNTEAFF.

The V and J genes are TRBV12-3 or TRBV12-4 and TRBJ2-7, with D perhaps matching TRBD1 (5 bases). This CDR3 contains 13 residues. With 0 bases removed from V and 6 bases from J, the gap between germline ends came to 9 bases. The CDR3 DNA reads as TGTGCCAGCAGTTTAGCTGCAACAGGCGAGCAGTACTTC. It specifies CASSLAATGEQYF.

This clone has only one observation. V and J are TRBV2 and TRBJ2-3; possibly TRBD1 for D (7 bases). Trimming took 6 bases from V and 0 from J, leaving 13 bases between them. The CDR3 runs to 15 residues. In germline, CDR1 is SNHLY, CDR2 FYNNEI. This CDR3 is CASRGGQISTDTQYF. In DNA, the CDR3 is TGTGCCAGCAGGGGGGGACAGATTAGCACAGATACGCAGTATTTT.

The chain has TRBV5-6 and TRBJ2-2; 9 bases are shared with TRBD1. This CDR3 has 16 residues. The germline gives CDR1 SGHDT, CDR2 YYEEEE. The ends lost 4 bases at V and 6 bases at J; junction bases unmatched: 10. As DNA, the CDR3 is TGTGCCAGCAGCGGTACAGGGGGCATTATTTCCGGGGAGCTGTTTTTT. Translating gives CASSGTGGIISGELFF.

This clone has more than one count but fewer than ten. The chain has TRBV6-2 or TRBV6-3 and TRBJ2-3; D could derive from TRBD1 or TRBD2 (5 bases each). Germline CDR1 is MNHEY and CDR2 is SVGEGT. The V end was cut by 5 bases, the J end by 0 bases, with 9 bases between. CDR3 length: 14 amino acids. As DNA, the CDR3 is TGTGCCAGCAGTCACAGGAGGAGCACAGATACGCAGTATTTT. Its translation is CASSHRRSTDTQYF.

The chain has TRBV18 and TRBJ2-2; D call uncertain. The V and J ends lost 2 bases and 3 bases respectively, with 1 base between them. Looked up from germline, CDR1 is KGHSH and CDR2 is LQKENI. The length of the CDR3 is 12 residues. CDR3 coding DNA: TGTGCCAGCTCACCAGACACCGGGGAGCTGTTTTTT. This codes for CASSPDTGELFF.

The V and J genes are TRBV7-9 and TRBJ2-3; D is perhaps TRBD1 (7 bases). The CDR3 is 17 amino acids. The V gene's germline CDR1 is SEHNR and CDR2 FQNEAQ (reference sequence). V dropped 5 bases and J dropped 3 bases, with 21 bases sitting between them. CDR3 sequence (DNA): TGTGCCAGCAGCCCCCCAAGGAGGAGGGGGCGAACAGATACGCAGTATTTT. Amino acid sequence: CASSPPRRRGRTDTQYF.

Only a few counts were recorded for this clone. The V gene is TRBV2, the J gene TRBJ2-7; D ambiguous. This CDR3 comprises 13 residues. CDR1 and CDR2 from the germline V gene are SNHLY and FYNNEI. The V end lost 2 bases, the J end lost 2 bases, and 7 bases lay between the germline ends. CDR3 sequence reads: CASSETGAYEQYF. The CDR3 DNA reads as TGTGCCAGCAGTGAAACGGGTGCCTACGAGCAGTACTTC.

This chain uses TRBV11-2 with TRBJ1-6; possible D gene TRBD1, 5 bases. Germline V gives CDR1 SGHAT, CDR2 FQNNGV. The CDR3 sequence is 15 residues long. V was trimmed by 1 base and J by 9 bases, leaving 13 bases between them. This CDR3 reads CASSLGGGEGSPLHF. DNA for the CDR3: TGTGCCAGCAGCTTAGGAGGAGGGGAGGGTTCACCCCTCCACTTT. The entire variable domain, with the rest obtained from reference TRBV11-2 and TRBJ1-6, is as follows: EAGVAQSPRYKIIEKRQSVAFWCNPISGHATLYWYQQILGQGPKLLIQFQNNGVVDDSQLPKDRFSAERLKGVDSTLKIQPAKLEDSAVYLCASSLGGGEGSPLHFGNGTRLTVT.

V and J are TRBV27 and TRBJ1-1; TRBD1 is a possible D gene (6 bases). The CDR3 loop spans 15 amino acids. The germline CDR1 and CDR2 sequences are MNHEY and SMNVEV (reference sequence). Trimming took off 9 bases at V and 1 base at J, with 18 bases between the two ends. CDR3: CASFRTAGANTEAFF. In DNA, the CDR3 is TGTGCCAGTTTTCGGACAGCGGGGGCGAACACTGAAGCTTTCTTT.

The chain recombines TRBV30 with TRBJ1-5; no reliable D call. From germline, CDR1 is GTSNPN and CDR2 SVGIG (reference sequence). This CDR3 region has 15 residues. V dropped 1 base and J dropped 0 bases, with 10 bases sitting between them. The CDR3 loop reads CAWSGGRNSNQPQHF. CDR3 bases: TGTGCCTGGAGTGGAGGACGGAATAGCAATCAGCCCCAGCATTTT.

CDR3 sequence (DNA): TGTGCCAGCAGCAAGAGGATCTCTGGGGCCAACGTCCTGACTTTC. Translation: CASSKRISGANVLTF. This rearrangement joins TRBV5-6 to TRBJ2-6; D unclear. The germline gives CDR1 SGHDT, CDR2 YYEEEE. The germline V and J ends were trimmed by 4 bases and 0 bases, with 8 bases remaining between them. The CDR3 length is 15 residues. Complete variable domain (other parts from reference TRBV5-6 and TRBJ2-6): DAGVTQSPTHLIKTRGQQVTLRCSPKSGHDTVSWYQQALGQGPQFIFQYYEEEERQRGNFPDRFSGHQFPNYSSELNVNALLLGDSALYLCASSKRISGANVLTFGAGSRLTVL.

The chain couples TRBV9 to TRBJ2-3; 7 bases map to TRBD2. The ends lost 4 bases at V and 5 bases at J; junction bases unmatched: 4. Germline V gene sequence: CDR1 SGDLS, CDR2 YYNGEE. This CDR3 region has 13 residues. Here the CDR3 reads CASSFSGRDTQYF. The CDR3 DNA is TGTGCCAGCAGCTTTAGCGGGCGAGATACGCAGTATTTT.

This chain connects TRBV11-2 to TRBJ2-3; TRBD2 matches 7 bases. CDR3 size: 14 residues. Germline values: CDR1 SGHAT, CDR2 FQNNGV. Losses at the gene ends were 4 bases for V and 3 bases for J; bases not matched to a gene: 4. CDR3 DNA sequence: TGTGCCAGCAGCTGGCGGGAGCTGACAGATACGCAGTATTTT. Translating it yields CASSWRELTDTQYF.

The gene calls are TRBV12-3 or TRBV12-4 and TRBJ1-1; D gene ambiguous. This CDR3 is 13 amino acids long. Trimming shortened V by 7 bases and J by 3 bases, and 12 bases separated the two germline ends. The CDR3 spells CASTSGRYTEAFF. The CDR3 nucleotides read TGTGCCAGCACCTCCGGCCGGTACACTGAAGCTTTCTTT.